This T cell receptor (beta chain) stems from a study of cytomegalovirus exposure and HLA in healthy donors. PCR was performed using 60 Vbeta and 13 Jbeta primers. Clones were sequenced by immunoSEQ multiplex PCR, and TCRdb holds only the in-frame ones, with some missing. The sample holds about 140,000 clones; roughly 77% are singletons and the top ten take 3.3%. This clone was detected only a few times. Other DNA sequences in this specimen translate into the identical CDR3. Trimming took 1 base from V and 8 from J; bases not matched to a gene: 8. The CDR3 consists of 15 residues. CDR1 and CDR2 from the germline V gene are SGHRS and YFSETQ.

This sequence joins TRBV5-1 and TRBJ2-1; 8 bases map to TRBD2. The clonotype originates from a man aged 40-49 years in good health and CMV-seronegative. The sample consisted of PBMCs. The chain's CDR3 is CASSLTGGLGYEQFF. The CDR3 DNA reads TGCGCCAGCAGCTTGACGGGGGGGCTTGGCTATGAGCAGTTCTTC.